The sequence of this T cell receptor beta chain was determined in a study of cytotoxic CD8 clonotypes in ibrutinib-treated CLL. As for the study in general: The cohort had around 10 relapsed/refractory and around 14 treatment-naive patients, 17 IGHV unmutated.

The study, taken as a whole, reports: While tracking circulating CD8+ T-cell counts, baseline clonality exceeded that of age-matched healthy donors.

Germline CDR1 is LNHDA and CDR2 is SQIVND (reference sequence). This CDR3 is built from 15 residues. The V and J ends lost 2 bases and 0 bases, in that order; junction bases with no gene match: 2. With cryopreserved PBMCs as the source, roughly 1.8 micrograms of genomic DNA went to TCR beta libraries. To note about this clone: The antigen is unknown.

The assay was immunoSEQ multiplex PCR, and TCRdb's table has in-frame clones only and misses some. The sample lists roughly 45,000 clones; 50% to 75% were seen once. The rearrangement joins TRBV19 to TRBJ2-7; 9 bases fit TRBD2. The receptor was derived from a human donor with chronic lymphocytic leukemia. The input for sequencing was PBMCs, taken after 24 months of ibrutinib treatment. CDR3 sequence (DNA): TGTGCCAGTAGTATAATAGCGGGGGACTCCTACGAGCAGTACTTC. Encoded protein: CASSIIAGDSYEQYF.